The 28 T cell receptor beta chains below all came from one sample that was sequenced in a study of blood T cell repertoires in COVID-19. Sequenced by immunoSEQ multiplex PCR; TCRdb stores in-frame clones only, minus some. Here the sample spans approximately 450,000 clones, roughly 85% being singletons. Input material: PBMCs or T cells enriched from blood (not recorded which). These receptors originate from a woman aged 18 to 35 with acute COVID-19.

Only one count was recorded for this clone. The V gene is TRBV19, the J gene TRBJ1-2, with D perhaps matching TRBD1 (5 bases). CDR1 is LNHDA, CDR2 SQIVND, per germline (reference sequence). The CDR3 totals 16 residues. V lost 3 bases and J 14 bases, leaving 28 bases between the germline ends. In DNA, the CDR3 is TGTGCCAGTAGTATGCTGAGGTTGGGGGGTTCCGGGTCCTGGACCTTC. This gives the protein CASSMLRLGGSGSWTF.

The chain carries TRBV4-1 and TRBJ1-4; the D is unclear. This CDR3 region has 15 residues. Trimming took 4 bases from V and 9 from J, leaving 18 bases between them. Germline values: CDR1 MGHRA, CDR2 YSYEKL. CDR3 in DNA: TGCGCCAGCAGCCCAGACGAAGCGCCGAGGAAAAAACTGTTTTTT. Amino acids: CASSPDEAPRKKLFF.

CDR3 in DNA: TGTGCCATCAGTGACCACTCGGGGGGGAACACCGGGGAGCTGTTTTTT. Translated, it gives CAISDHSGGNTGELFF. The chain joins TRBV10-3 to TRBJ2-2; the match to TRBD2 covers 7 bases. After removal of 3 bases from V and 1 base from J, the junction contained 5 bases not matched to a gene. There are 16 residues in the CDR3. CDR1 ENHRY and CDR2 SYGVKD come from the germline V gene.

The rearrangement links TRBV7-9 to TRBJ2-5, with 8 nucleotides matching TRBD1. There are 15 residues in the CDR3. CDR1 and CDR2 (germline): SEHNR, FQNEAQ (reference sequence). J was trimmed by 4 bases and V by 2 bases; bases with no gene match: 6. CDR3 region: CASSLFQGAGETQYF. The CDR3, as DNA: TGTGCCAGCAGCTTATTCCAGGGGGCAGGAGAGACCCAGTACTTC.

This clone was detected only a few times. The gene calls are TRBV27 and TRBJ2-1, with 8 bases lining up with TRBD2. Germline assignment: CDR1 MNHEY and CDR2 SMNVEV (reference sequence). The CDR3 extends over 13 amino acids. V shed 5 bases, J shed 5 bases, and the junction held 2 bases outside the gene matches. CDR3 protein: CASSPGLDNEQFF. CDR3 nucleotides: TGTGCCAGCAGTCCGGGACTAGACAATGAGCAGTTCTTC.

This clone appeared once. This chain's CDR3 is CASSLGVSGTKNIQYF. The DNA for the CDR3 is TGTGCCAGCAGCTTGGGGGTGAGCGGGACCAAAAACATTCAGTACTTC. V usage is TRBV7-2 and J usage is TRBJ2-4; 7 nucleotides agree with TRBD2. This CDR3 contains 16 residues. V was pared by 3 bases and J by 2 bases, with 7 bases of the junction left unmatched. Germline V gene lookup returns CDR1 SGHTA and CDR2 FQGNSA.

The chain joins TRBV6-5 to TRBJ2-2; perhaps TRBD1 as D (5 bases). This CDR3 is 15 amino acids long. V dropped 0 bases and J dropped 2 bases, with 7 bases sitting between them. CDR1 is MNHEY, CDR2 SVGAGI, per germline. CDR3 DNA sequence: TGTGCCAGCAGTTACTCCCAGGGAAACACCGGGGAGCTGTTTTTT. Its translation: CASSYSQGNTGELFF.

The chain recombines TRBV9 with TRBJ1-6; D call uncertain. Germline CDR1 and CDR2: SGDLS and YYNGEE. The CDR3 is made up of 14 amino acids. V lost 3 bases and J lost 4, with 8 bases in between. The CDR3 loop reads CASSARGYNSPLHF. The CDR3 DNA reads TGTGCCAGCAGCGCCCGAGGTTATAATTCACCCCTCCACTTT. The variable domain in full, with the rest retrieved from reference TRBV9 and TRBJ1-6, is DSGVTQTPKHLITATGQRVTLRCSPRSGDLSVYWYQQSLDQGLQFLIQYYNGEERAKGNILERFSAQQFPDLHSELNLSSLELGDSALYFCASSARGYNSPLHFGNGTRLTVT.

The chain combines TRBV11-2 with TRBJ2-3, with 9 bases lining up with TRBD2. The germline CDR1 and CDR2 sequences are SGHAT and FQNNGV. Unmatched junction bases numbered 8, after V lost 5 bases and J lost 2 bases. The CDR3 has 16 amino acids. The CDR3 reads CASSQEIAGATDTQYF. DNA of the CDR3: TGTGCCAGCAGCCAAGAAATAGCGGGGGCCACAGATACGCAGTATTTT.

The V gene is TRBV15, the J gene TRBJ2-3; D is possibly TRBD2 (6 bases). Germline V CDR1 and CDR2: LNHNV, YYDKDF (reference sequence). V gave up 0 bases and J gave up 6 bases, with 10 bases separating them. This CDR3 region has 14 residues. The CDR3 nucleotides are TGTGCCACCAGCAGAGATTTCGGAGGGGATACGCAGTATTTT. Residues: CATSRDFGGDTQYF.

The V and J genes are TRBV7-9 and TRBJ1-2; 9 bases agree with TRBD1. Germline loops: CDR1 SEHNR, CDR2 FQNEAQ (reference sequence). This CDR3 has 16 amino acids. With 5 bases clipped from V and 1 base from J, the junction kept 8 bases outside the gene matches. CDR3 in amino acids: CASSPTGQGRNYGYTF. DNA of the CDR3: TGTGCCAGCAGCCCGACAGGACAGGGGCGTAACTATGGCTACACCTTC.

This chain links TRBV27 with TRBJ2-2; tentative D call: TRBD1 (5 bases). Trimming removed 6 bases from V and 6 bases from J, with 14 bases in between. In germline, CDR1 is MNHEY, CDR2 SMNVEV (reference sequence). This CDR3 spans 14 amino acids. As DNA, the CDR3 is TGTGCCAGCAGCCCATGGGCAGGGTCCGGGGAGCTGTTTTTT. Protein sequence: CASSPWAGSGELFF.

The chain has TRBV5-1 and TRBJ1-3, with D unclear. Trimming took 0 bases from V and 5 from J, leaving 6 bases between them. Germline V gene lookup returns CDR1 SGHRS and CDR2 YFSETQ. The CDR3 sequence is 13 residues long. In DNA form, the CDR3 reads TGCGCCAGCAGCTTGGCCGACAGAAACACCATATATTTT. This gives the protein CASSLADRNTIYF.

The chain links TRBV19 to TRBJ2-5; TRBD1 aligns across 7 bases. Unmatched junction bases numbered 7, after V lost 1 base and J lost 5 bases. Germline CDR1 and CDR2: LNHDA and SQIVND (reference sequence). CDR3 length equals 15 residues. CDR3 residues: CASSIGGQVWETQYF. The DNA for the CDR3 is TGTGCCAGTAGTATAGGTGGACAGGTGTGGGAGACCCAGTACTTC.

The J gene is TRBJ1-6, the V gene TRBV10-3; D ambiguous. The germline CDR1 and CDR2 sequences are ENHRY and SYGVKD. The CDR3 is 16 amino acids. V shed 4 bases and J shed 0 bases, with 10 bases lying between them. This CDR3 reads CAISGRPSSYNSPLHF. CDR3 DNA: TGTGCCATCAGTGGGCGGCCGAGCTCCTATAATTCACCCCTCCACTTT.

The gene calls are TRBV19 and TRBJ1-5; D ambiguous. The CDR3 contains 15 residues. V shed 3 bases and J shed 0 bases, with 9 bases lying between them. Germline V gives CDR1 LNHDA, CDR2 SQIVND (reference sequence). DNA for the CDR3: TGTGCCAGTAGTATTTCCAGAAATAGCAATCAGCCCCAGCATTTT. It codes for CASSISRNSNQPQHF.

The chain links TRBV29-1 to TRBJ2-7; 10 bases fit TRBD2. The CDR3 runs 14 residues. From germline, CDR1 is SQVTM and CDR2 ANQGSEA. J lost 6 bases, V lost 1 base, and 6 bases had no gene match. The CDR3, as DNA: TGCAGCGTTGAAGGCGCTAGCGGGAGTTCCGAGCAGTACTTC. Protein sequence: CSVEGASGSSEQYF.

The rearrangement uses TRBV9 and TRBJ1-1, with D possibly TRBD1 on 5 matching bases. CDR1 and CDR2 from the germline V gene are SGDLS and YYNGEE. V lost 0 bases and J lost 4, with 16 bases in between. The CDR3 length is 16 residues. The chain's CDR3 is CASSVGPLGGATEAFF. As DNA, the CDR3 is TGTGCCAGCAGCGTAGGTCCTTTAGGAGGGGCCACTGAAGCTTTCTTT.

V gene TRBV6-1 combines with J gene TRBJ1-3; possibly TRBD1 for D (5 bases). The CDR3 extends over 13 amino acids. Trimming removed 2 bases at V and 8 bases at J, with 10 bases between. Germline assignment: CDR1 MNHNS and CDR2 SASEGT. The CDR3 region has the DNA TGTGCCAGCAGTGAAACAGGTCGTGACACCATATATTTT. Protein: CASSETGRDTIYF.

Of note for this clone: One junction end disagrees with the germline gene, perhaps due to a read error. The chain joins TRBV15 to TRBJ1-1, with D tentatively TRBD1 (5 bases). The CDR3 runs to 12 residues. Germline CDR1 and CDR2: LNHNV and YYDKDF (reference sequence). CDR3 sequence: CATSTKDTEAFF. For the CDR3, the DNA is TGTGCCACCAGCACAAAGGACACGGAAGCTTTCTTT.

The rearrangement joins TRBV21-1 to TRBJ2-5; whether TRBD2, the table's D call, matches the DNA was not checked. TRBV21-1 is a pseudogene locus. The CDR3 has 12 amino acids. The CDR3 loop is CASSKYSPLSYF. The DNA for the CDR3 is TGTGCCAGCAGCAAATATTCCCCTCTGTCGTACTTC.

The chain joins TRBV4-3 to TRBJ2-7, with 10 positions matching TRBD2. CDR1 and CDR2 from the germline V gene are LGHNA and YSLEER. V lost 4 bases, J lost 2 bases, and 2 bases stayed unmatched. The length of the CDR3 is 14 residues. The CDR3 sequence: CASSLGLAAYEQYF. The CDR3 DNA is TGCGCCAGCAGCCTTGGACTAGCGGCCTACGAGCAGTACTTC.

The rearrangement uses TRBV11-2 and TRBJ1-2, with TRBD1 matching 8 bases. The trim removed 4 bases at V and 6 bases at J, leaving 13 bases unmatched. CDR3 size: 16 residues. Germline loops: CDR1 SGHAT, CDR2 FQNNGV. The CDR3 protein is CASSSHTYRGSDGYTF. The CDR3 DNA is TGTGCCAGCAGCTCACATACTTACAGGGGGTCCGATGGCTACACCTTC.

V gene TRBV19 combines with J gene TRBJ2-7; 8 bases are shared with TRBD1. V dropped 3 bases and J dropped 2; count of bases not matched to a gene: 6. The germline V gene encodes CDR1 LNHDA and CDR2 SQIVND (reference sequence). CDR3 length equals 15 residues. The DNA for the CDR3 is TGTGCCAGTAGTATCGACAGGGGCCGGGCCTACGAGCAGTACTTC. Amino acids: CASSIDRGRAYEQYF.

This CDR3 reads CASSLPGQANEKLFF. In nucleotides, the CDR3 is TGTGCCAGCAGCTTACCGGGACAGGCTAATGAAAAACTGTTTTTT. The chain couples TRBV7-9 to TRBJ1-4; 8 bases line up with TRBD1. The CDR3 length is 15 residues. Losses at the gene ends were 2 bases for V and 3 bases for J; bases not matched to a gene: 2. CDR1 SEHNR and CDR2 FQNEAQ come from the germline V gene (reference sequence).

CDR3: CASSLFRQETQYF. CDR3 nucleotides: TGTGCCAGCAGTTTATTCAGACAAGAGACCCAGTACTTC. This chain uses TRBV28 with TRBJ2-5; D uncertain. Germline assignment: CDR1 MDHEN and CDR2 SYDVKM. This CDR3 is built from 13 residues. The germline V and J ends were trimmed by 1 base and 2 bases, with 5 bases remaining between them.

This clone was detected ten times or more. The chain employs TRBV18 and TRBJ2-2, with 9 bases aligning to TRBD1. Trimming cost V 2 bases and J 5 bases; bases outside gene matches: 6. This CDR3 has 16 residues. Per the germline V gene, CDR1 is KGHSH and CDR2 is LQKENI. This chain's CDR3 is CASSPSGDRETGELFF. CDR3 DNA sequence: TGTGCCAGCTCACCAAGTGGGGACAGGGAAACCGGGGAGCTGTTTTTT.

V usage is TRBV19 and J usage is TRBJ1-1; 8 nucleotides agree with TRBD1. This CDR3 spans 15 amino acids. J gave up 0 bases and V 2 bases, and 2 bases lay outside the gene matches. Germline V CDR1 and CDR2: LNHDA, SQIVND (reference sequence). CDR3 in amino acids: CASSITTGVNTEAFF. The DNA of the CDR3 is TGTGCCAGTAGTATAACGACAGGGGTGAACACTGAAGCTTTCTTT.